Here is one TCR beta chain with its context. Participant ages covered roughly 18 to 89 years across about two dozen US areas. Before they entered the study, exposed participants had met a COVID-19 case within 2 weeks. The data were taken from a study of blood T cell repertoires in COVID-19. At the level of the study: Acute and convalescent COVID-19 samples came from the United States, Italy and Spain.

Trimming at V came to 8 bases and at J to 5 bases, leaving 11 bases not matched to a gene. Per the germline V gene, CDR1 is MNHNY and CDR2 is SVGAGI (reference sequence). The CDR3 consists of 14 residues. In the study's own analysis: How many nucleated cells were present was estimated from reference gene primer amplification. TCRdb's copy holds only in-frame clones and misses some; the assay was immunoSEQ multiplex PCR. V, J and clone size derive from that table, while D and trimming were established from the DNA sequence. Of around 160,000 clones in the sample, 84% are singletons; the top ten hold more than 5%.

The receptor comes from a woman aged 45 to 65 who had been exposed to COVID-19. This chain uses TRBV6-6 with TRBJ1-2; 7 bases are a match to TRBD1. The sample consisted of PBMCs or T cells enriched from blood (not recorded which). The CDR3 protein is CASVPSQGGYGYTF. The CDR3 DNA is TGTGCCAGCGTCCCCAGTCAGGGGGGTTATGGCTACACCTTC.